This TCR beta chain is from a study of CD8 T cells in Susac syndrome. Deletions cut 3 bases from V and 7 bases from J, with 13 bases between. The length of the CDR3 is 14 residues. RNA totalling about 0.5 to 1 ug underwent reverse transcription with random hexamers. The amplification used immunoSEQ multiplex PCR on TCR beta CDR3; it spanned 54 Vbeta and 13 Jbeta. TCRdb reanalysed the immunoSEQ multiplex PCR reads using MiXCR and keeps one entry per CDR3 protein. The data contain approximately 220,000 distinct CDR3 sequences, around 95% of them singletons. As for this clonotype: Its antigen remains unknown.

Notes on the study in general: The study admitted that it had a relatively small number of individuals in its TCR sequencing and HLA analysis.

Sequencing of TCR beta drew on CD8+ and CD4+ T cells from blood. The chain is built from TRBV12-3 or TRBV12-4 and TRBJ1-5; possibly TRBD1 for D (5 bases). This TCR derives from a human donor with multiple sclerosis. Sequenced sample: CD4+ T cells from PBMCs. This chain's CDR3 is CASSFEGRRQPQHF. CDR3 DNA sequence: TGTGCCAGCAGTTTTGAGGGGAGAAGGCAGCCCCAGCATTTT.